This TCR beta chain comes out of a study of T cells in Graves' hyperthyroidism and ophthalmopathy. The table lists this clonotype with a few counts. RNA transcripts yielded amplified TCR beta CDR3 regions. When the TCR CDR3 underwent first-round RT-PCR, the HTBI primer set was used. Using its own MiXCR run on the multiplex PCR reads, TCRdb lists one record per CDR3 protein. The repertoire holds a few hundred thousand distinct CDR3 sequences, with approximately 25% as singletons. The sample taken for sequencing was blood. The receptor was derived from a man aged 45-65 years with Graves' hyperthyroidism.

Here the CDR3 reads CASSDGTGHTGTEAFF. The CDR3 DNA is TGCGCCAGCAGTGATGGGACAGGGCATACGGGTACTGAAGCTTTCTTT. The rearrangement uses TRBV10-1 and TRBJ1-1; 9 bases line up with TRBD1. V lost 3 bases to trimming and J lost 5 bases; unmatched junction nucleotides: 10. From germline, CDR1 is WNHNN and CDR2 SYGVQD (reference sequence). This CDR3 has 16 residues.